This TCR beta chain was found in a study of T cell repertoires in cytomegalovirus infection (dated by TCRdb to the late 2010s). Background for the entire study: The HLA type of each donor mattered for the analysis, because public TCR beta signatures pointed to carriage of CMV infection along with the matching HLA type.

Instrument on record: Illumina HiSeq 1500. The public reads were reprocessed in TCRdb via fastp at Q25 and MiXCR, keeping in-frame beta chains. When rows share a CDR3 protein, they turn into one entry using the most common DNA and genes. The table for this sample lists some 400,000 distinct CDR3 sequences; 15% to 20% of them were counted only once. The top ten clones comprise approximately 10% of the sample. This clonotype was observed at least ten times. Its antigen target is currently unknown. No qualities accompany the bases; no much larger clone lies one base away. What the work shows at the level of the full study, not this receptor alone: In both this cohort and an independent roughly 360-donor cohort, the cumulative frequency of public TCR beta family members distinguished carriers of CMV infection plus the relevant HLA type. The ex vivo response was dominated by HLA-C-restricted CMV-specific TCR beta clonotypes, and the single most frequent clonotype in two of eight donors was supplied by these HLA-C-restricted clonotypes.

From the cysteine up to the phenylalanine, the CDR3 has a length of 13 residues. This entry keeps only the CDR3 DNA: 39 bases, framed from base 1. V and J lose 1 base and 8 bases, and a span of 9 bases separates them. CDR1 and CDR2, looked up from the germline V gene, are SGHTA and FQGNSA. The sample taken for sequencing was PBMCs. The receptor chain draws on TRBV7-2 and TRBJ2-1; the best D guess is TRBD2, with 5 bases matching. This TCR derives from a human donor in good health (CMV status not recorded). Some clones in this sample may be carry-over from other donors' samples. CDR3 loop: CASSLDRGDEQFF. The base sequence is TGTGCCAGCAGCTTAGATCGGGGAGATGAGCAGTTCTTC.